This T cell receptor (beta chain) was captured by sequencing in a study of cytomegalovirus exposure and HLA in healthy donors (dated by TCRdb to about 2017). Looking at the study overall: An earlier analysis of approximately 640 of the donors reported more than 250 Gb of sequence data and 117 million unique TCR beta sequences from about 180 million T cells. Roughly 300 gigabases of sequencing data and 78 million or so unique TCR sequences were included in an early release covering over 600 HLA-typed donors. Of the 350 to 450 genotyped donors, more than 75% were placed in the genetic ancestry cluster associated with self-reported Caucasian donors. The study aimed to test whether cataloging public T cell receptors could reveal signatures of past pathogen exposure. The T cell repertoires of 666 subjects were profiled by immunosequencing and related to cytomegalovirus serostatus. A separate validation cohort of roughly 110 different subjects was used in addition to the approximately 670-subject first cohort. High-throughput TCR immunosequencing, statistical association of individual TCRs with disease status, and machine learning were combined to predict cytomegalovirus infection status. A later analysis re-examined previously published TCR beta repertoires from just over 650 donors and added high-resolution HLA genotyping to investigate patterns of TCR occurrence. Rather than using new phenotypic data, the later analysis identified candidate immune exposures from TCR beta sequences and from how often those sequences occurred across donors. To decide whether each TCR beta V gene segment behaved as functional or pseudogenic, an earlier analysis of some 570 of the donors relied on high-throughput TCR beta sequencing. Donor age, sex, ethnicity and CMV serostatus were compiled together with the repertoire data. A later genetic analysis took genome-wide SNP genotypes for about 55% of the roughly 670 donors and used that subset as a discovery cohort. All discovery cohort repertoires had been generated on a single sequencing platform. Both class I and class II loci were covered by HLA typing, at four-digit resolution. The number of typed donors differed by locus: about 629-640 for A, B, C, DRB1 and DQB1; some 540 for DQA1; approximately 610 for DPA1; and 400 to 480 for DPB1. A handful of DR-DQ haplotypes were handled as single units for association and clustering because linkage in the cohort was strong. Among 350 to 400 genotyped donors of the cohort, an average of approximately 230,000 unique TCR beta nucleotide sequences were sequenced per donor, 15% to 20% of them non-productive. Overall study results and their limits: Most TCR sequences were seen in very few donors, while some public TCRs were found in many individuals. According to the authors, the approach could potentially be generalized to other disease states and immunological phenotypes. Three of the identified cytomegalovirus-associated TCR beta chains were confirmed in vitro to be specific for cytomegalovirus antigens. In this cohort, only TCR beta chains were sequenced, and detectable features were limited by the absence of alpha or paired-chain data. A total of fewer than 200 TCR beta chains were listed by the study as associated with cytomegalovirus. Linkage disequilibrium might explain the correlated functional status among segregating V segments, but an unknown experimental factor could not be excluded. The only immune exposure information available for the cohort was CMV serostatus. According to a later analysis, TCR association rates differed among HLA loci, with DRB1 alleles showing the most associated TCRs and HLA-C alleles showing the fewest. Because some donors lacked HLA typing at each locus, the association tests relied only on the typed subset. A later genetic analysis associated a missense DCLRE1C variant with V-gene and J-gene trimming of TCR beta chains, and an independent cohort replicated the association. Over 15 rarely observed V segments, including chromosome 9 orphons, were excluded from the earlier analysis of just under 600 of the donors because counts were too low. According to a later analysis, parvovirus B19, influenza, CMV and Epstein-Barr virus appeared linked to several top co-occurrence clusters. According to a later analysis, most CMV-associated TCR beta chains appeared to be HLA-restricted, and the HLA associations seemed to be driven largely by CMV exposure. Broadly in line with IMGT annotations, most TCR beta V segments showed up in productive rearrangements about 87% or about 30% of the time in an earlier analysis of approximately 600 of the donors. At a false discovery rate of 0.05, a later analysis linked some 18,000 TCR beta sequences to specific HLA alleles. A further reported finding was that TCR beta sequences accurately predicted the HLA-A and HLA-B alleles for most subjects in the first cohort. When HLA alleles, especially DR and DQ, strongly co-occurred, attributing TCR associations to individual alleles was difficult. A later genetic analysis reported fewer N-insertions in productive TCRs among donors in an Asian-associated ancestry cluster than the 666-donor mean. Roughly uniform sequencing depth across donors was assumed in presence/absence analyses, although this assumption may not hold. A cluster of highly shared sequence variants was judged likely to represent a technical artifact of the sequencing pipeline. Some IMGT-functional V segments, including TRBV6-2 and TRBV6-3, could not be told apart with the 87-base-pair reads, so those segments were excluded. The classifier was reported to diagnose cytomegalovirus status with high specificity and sensitivity in both the original cohort and the validation cohort. Compared with equally common non-associated chains, HLA-associated TCR beta chains in a later analysis were more clonally expanded and had lower generation probabilities.

In the case of this clone: The antigen it binds to is not known. Per-base quality was not reported, and no clone a single base away is much larger than it.

Libraries were constructed by the immunoSEQ multiplex PCR assay. A mixture of 60 forward primers for TCR Vbeta segments and 13 reverse primers for TCR Jbeta segments was used in the multiplex PCR. The CDR3 region of rearranged TCR beta genes was amplified from genomic DNA by a multiplex PCR assay. The amplified TCR beta libraries were sequenced on the Illumina HiSeq System as 87-base-pair reads. The study's own analysis went as follows. A later analysis tallied about 77 million unique TCR beta chains across the 600 to 700 repertoires, and some 12 million of those chains were shared by two or more donors. Raw reads were error-corrected and collapsed into unique sequences by a nearest-neighbor algorithm in which closely related sequences were merged to remove PCR and sequencing errors. Alignment of CDR3 sequences to IMGT reference sequences was used to assign V, D and J gene segments. Each retained sequence needed at least a six-nucleotide match to both a V gene segment and a J gene segment. Rearrangements were called productive when the CDR3 lacked stop codons and stayed in frame with V and J; all others were non-productive. Following IMGT convention, CDR3 was defined as the stretch from the second conserved V-encoded cysteine to the conserved J-encoded phenylalanine. The earlier analysis of 587 of the donors excluded any sequence lacking an unambiguous match to a single V gene segment. An earlier analysis of over 450 of the donors classified V segments as functional when productive rearrangements were above 56.7% and as segregating when the standard deviation between donors was above 5%. A statistical classification framework was built to diagnose cytomegalovirus status from the catalog of TCR beta chain sequences. In a later analysis, TCR nucleotide sequences were compared against IMGT/GENE-DB human TR gene sequences so that V and J genes could be assigned. Using the TCRdist pipeline, a later analysis assigned CDR3 sequences along with most-parsimonious VDJ recombination scenarios. In a later analysis, every TCR beta chain was defined by the combination of its CDR3 amino acid sequence and its V-gene family, and reads without a unique V-gene family were dropped. To address suspected cross-contamination and a sequencing artifact, a later analysis removed 592 highly shared, low-generation-probability nucleotide sequences. In a later analysis, a clonal expansion index for each public chain was calculated from normalized within-repertoire ranks of inferred template counts. Generation probabilities in a later analysis came from a VDJ recombination model fitted to out-of-frame rearrangements, and those results were checked against IGoR. Hypergeometric tests were used in a later analysis to score TCR-TCR, TCR-HLA and TCR-CMV co-occurrence, with a repertoire-size bias correction applied to the TCR pairs. False discovery rates were estimated in a later analysis by permuting HLA or CMV assignments 20 times. In a later analysis, co-occurring TCRs were grouped using DBSCAN, and TCRdist sequence similarity was added for clustering within HLA-allele-positive subsets. Repertoires with fewer than 30,000 or more than 120,000 public chains were left out of co-occurrence clustering, as were a few repertoires with anomalous nucleotide sharing. TCRdb mirrors the immuneACCESS table, restricted to in-frame sequences. Some clones are absent from its copies; in checked studies, under half trace to an unresolved V gene, and the reason for the others is unknown. The DNA was the basis for D and trimming; V, J and clone size are from that table. The sample includes about 130,000 clones, with over 65% observed a single time. The ten largest make up less than 4% of the sample.

The cohort comprised fewer than 700 healthy bone marrow donors. At the time of sampling, every cohort member was nominally healthy, though immune exposures that went unrecorded were likely present. The donor tested CMV seropositive, placing the donor among the 250 to 300 seropositive members of the cohort. A peripheral blood sample was provided by each donor, and peripheral blood mononuclear cells were used for TCR beta sequencing. The Qiagen DNeasy Blood Extraction Kit was used to extract genomic DNA from the blood cell samples. The CDR3 numbers 15 residues from cysteine through phenylalanine. The CDR3 DNA has 45 bases and is translated from base 1.

Source material: PBMCs. This chain is built from TRBV21-1 and TRBJ2-7; the DNA was not used to check the table's D call, TRBD1. TRBV21-1 is a pseudogene locus. The origin of this receptor is a man in his forties in good health and CMV-seropositive. The CDR3 in this case is CASSKKQGVGNEQYF. At the DNA level, the sequence is TGTGCCAGCAGCAAAAAACAGGGAGTCGGCAACGAGCAGTACTTC.